The TCR beta chain described here comes from a study of T cell responses to AZD1222 COVID-19 vaccine. Whole-study findings and limits: Females outnumbered males among donors, who were mostly white British; clonal diversity was possibly underestimated. Baseline antibody screening turned up just a handful of seropositive AZD1222 recipients. Rises in breadth and depth of Spike-specific TCRs came after two AZD1222 doses. CD4 TCRs covered the whole spike, strongest at regions 160-218 and 743-854.

This clone was seen a single time. Its antigen is undetermined. TCRdb's table, derived via immunoSEQ multiplex PCR, lists solely in-frame clones and lacks some. The table lists around 210,000 clones, 90% to 95% of them singletons. The sample was peripheral blood, taken 28 days after the second dose of the MenACWY control vaccine. The source of this sequence is an adult who received the MenACWY meningococcal vaccine as a control.

The CDR3: CASSIIVPTDTQYF. The CDR3 DNA reads as TGTGCCAGTAGTATTATAGTTCCCACAGATACGCAGTATTTT. This rearrangement joins TRBV19 to TRBJ2-3; no clear D gene. The V end was cut by 3 bases, the J end by 2 bases, with 9 bases between. Germline V lookup: CDR1 LNHDA, CDR2 SQIVND (reference sequence). This CDR3 comprises 14 residues.